This TCR beta chain was found in a study of blood T cell repertoires in COVID-19. Study context: T cells, B-cell-depleted T cells, or PBMCs provided the cDNA or gDNA that served as material.

From germline, CDR1 is LNHDA and CDR2 SQIVND (reference sequence). The CDR3 covers 15 residues. V lost 4 bases to trimming and J lost 1 base, with 14 bases between them. Profiled with immunoSEQ multiplex PCR; TCRdb holds only in-frame clones, not every one. The table shows roughly 50,000 clones, with approximately 90% occurring only once. The chain links TRBV19 to TRBJ2-7; D unresolved. The sequencing sample was made of peripheral blood. This receptor was identified in a woman aged 60-75 years with active COVID-19. CDR3 in DNA: TGTGCCAGTAGTACCCACATTGCAAGTTCCTACGAGCAGTACTTC. Encoded protein: CASSTHIASSYEQYF.